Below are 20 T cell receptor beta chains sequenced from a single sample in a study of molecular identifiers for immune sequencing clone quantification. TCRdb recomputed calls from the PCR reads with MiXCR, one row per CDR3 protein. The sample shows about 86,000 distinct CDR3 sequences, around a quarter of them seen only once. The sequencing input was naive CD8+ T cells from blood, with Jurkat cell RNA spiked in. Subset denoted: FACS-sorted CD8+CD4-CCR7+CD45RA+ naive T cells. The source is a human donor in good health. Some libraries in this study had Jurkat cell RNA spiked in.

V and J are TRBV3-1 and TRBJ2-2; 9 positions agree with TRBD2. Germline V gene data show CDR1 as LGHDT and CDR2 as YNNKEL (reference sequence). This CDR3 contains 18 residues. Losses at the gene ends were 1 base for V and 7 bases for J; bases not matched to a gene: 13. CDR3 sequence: CASSQGAPGLAYGGELFF. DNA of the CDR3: TGTGCCAGCAGCCAAGGGGCCCCGGGACTAGCCTATGGCGGGGAGCTGTTTTTT.

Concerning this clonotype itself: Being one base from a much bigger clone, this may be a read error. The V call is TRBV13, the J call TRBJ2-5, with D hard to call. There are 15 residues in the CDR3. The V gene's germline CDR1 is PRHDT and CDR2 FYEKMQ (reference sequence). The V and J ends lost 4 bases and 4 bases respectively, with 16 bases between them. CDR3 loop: CASSSAGQDRETQYF. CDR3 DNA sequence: TGTGCCAGCAGCTCCGCCGGGCAGGACCGAGAGACCCAGTACTTC.

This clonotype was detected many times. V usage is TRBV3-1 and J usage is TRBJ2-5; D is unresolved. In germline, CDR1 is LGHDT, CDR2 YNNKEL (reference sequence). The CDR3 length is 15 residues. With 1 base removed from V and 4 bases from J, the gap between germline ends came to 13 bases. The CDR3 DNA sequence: TGTGCCAGCAGCCAAGGTTTCGACGGACCAGAGACCCAGTACTTC. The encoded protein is CASSQGFDGPETQYF.

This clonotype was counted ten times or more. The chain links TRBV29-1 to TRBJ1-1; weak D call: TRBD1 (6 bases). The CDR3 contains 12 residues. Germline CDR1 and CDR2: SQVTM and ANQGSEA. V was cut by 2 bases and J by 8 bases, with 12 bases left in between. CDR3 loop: CSVEFRGREAFF. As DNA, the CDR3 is TGCAGCGTTGAATTTCGGGGGCGGGAAGCTTTCTTT.

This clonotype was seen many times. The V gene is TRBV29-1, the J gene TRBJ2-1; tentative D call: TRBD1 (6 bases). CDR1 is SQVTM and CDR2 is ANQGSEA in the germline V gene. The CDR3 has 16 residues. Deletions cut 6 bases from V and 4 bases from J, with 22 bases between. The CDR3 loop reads CSVRRNSGTLYNEQFF. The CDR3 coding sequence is TGCAGCGTGAGGAGAAACTCCGGGACACTTTACAATGAGCAGTTCTTC.

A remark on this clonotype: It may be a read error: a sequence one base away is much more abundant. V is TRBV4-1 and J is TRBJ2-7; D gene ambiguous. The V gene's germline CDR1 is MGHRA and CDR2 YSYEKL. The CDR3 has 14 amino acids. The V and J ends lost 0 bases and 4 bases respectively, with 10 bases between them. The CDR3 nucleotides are TGCGCCAGCAGCCAAGAAAGTGAGGTTTACGAGCAGTACTTC. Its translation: CASSQESEVYEQYF.

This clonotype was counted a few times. The CDR3 bases are TGTGCCAGCAGTGAAGACTACTATCGACTAGCAGCTAGCACAGATACGCAGTATTTT. Translated, it gives CASSEDYYRLAASTDTQYF. The chain uses TRBV6-1 and TRBJ2-3; 7 bases line up with TRBD2. CDR3 length: 19 residues. Germline CDR1 reads MNHNS; CDR2 reads SASEGT. Trimming took 1 base from V and 0 from J; bases not matched to a gene: 13.

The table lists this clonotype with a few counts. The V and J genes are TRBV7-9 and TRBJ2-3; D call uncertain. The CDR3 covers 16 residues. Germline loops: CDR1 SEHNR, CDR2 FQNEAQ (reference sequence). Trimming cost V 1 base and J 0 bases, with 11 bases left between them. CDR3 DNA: TGTGCCAGCAGCTTAGGGCCAGATACTAGCACAGATACGCAGTATTTT. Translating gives CASSLGPDTSTDTQYF. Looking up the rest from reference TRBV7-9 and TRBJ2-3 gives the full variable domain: DTGVSQNPRHKITKRGQNVTFRCDPISEHNRLYWYRQTLGQGPEFLTYFQNEAQLEKSRLLSDRFSAERPKGSFSTLEIQRTEQGDSAMYLCASSLGPDTSTDTQYFGPGTRLTVL.

CDR3 nucleotide sequence: TGTGCCAGCAGTCAACAGGGGTATAGCAATCAGCCCCAGCATTTT. This codes for CASSQQGYSNQPQHF. The chain recombines TRBV6-5 with TRBJ1-5; 7 bases are shared with TRBD1. In germline, CDR1 is MNHEY, CDR2 SVGAGI. The CDR3 has 15 amino acids. V trimming: 5 bases; J trimming: 0 bases; junction bases outside the gene matches: 4.

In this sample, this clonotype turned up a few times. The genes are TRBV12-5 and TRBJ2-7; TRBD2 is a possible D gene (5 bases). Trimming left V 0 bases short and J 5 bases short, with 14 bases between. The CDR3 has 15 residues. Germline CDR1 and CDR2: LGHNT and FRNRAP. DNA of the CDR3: TGTGCTAGTGGTTTGGTACGTGGGAGATACAACGAGCAGTACTTC. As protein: CASGLVRGRYNEQYF.

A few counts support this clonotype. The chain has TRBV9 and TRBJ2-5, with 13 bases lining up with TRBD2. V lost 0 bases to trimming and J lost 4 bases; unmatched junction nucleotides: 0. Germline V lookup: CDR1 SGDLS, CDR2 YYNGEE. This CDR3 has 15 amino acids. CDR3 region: CASSVGTSGRETQYF. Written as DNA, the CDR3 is TGTGCCAGCAGCGTAGGGACTAGCGGGAGAGAGACCCAGTACTTC. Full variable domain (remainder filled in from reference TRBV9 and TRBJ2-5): DSGVTQTPKHLITATGQRVTLRCSPRSGDLSVYWYQQSLDQGLQFLIQYYNGEERAKGNILERFSAQQFPDLHSELNLSSLELGDSALYFCASSVGTSGRETQYFGPGTRLLVL.

The CDR3, as DNA: TGTGCTAGTGGGCCCATGGGAGGGCACGGAAACACCATATATTTT. This encodes CASGPMGGHGNTIYF. The rearrangement joins TRBV12-5 to TRBJ1-3, with D unresolved. Between the trimmed V and J ends, which lost 6 bases and 4 bases, there was a span of 16 bases. This CDR3 is built from 15 residues. CDR1 and CDR2 from the germline V gene are LGHNT and FRNRAP.

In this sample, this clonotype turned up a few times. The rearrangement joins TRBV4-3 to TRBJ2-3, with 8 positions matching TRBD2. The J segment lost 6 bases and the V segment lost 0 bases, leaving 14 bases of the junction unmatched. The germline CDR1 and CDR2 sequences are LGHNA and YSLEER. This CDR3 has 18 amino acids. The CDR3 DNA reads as TGCGCCAGCAGCCAAGATCTTTATCCGGGAGGGTCAACGGATACGCAGTATTTT. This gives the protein CASSQDLYPGGSTDTQYF.

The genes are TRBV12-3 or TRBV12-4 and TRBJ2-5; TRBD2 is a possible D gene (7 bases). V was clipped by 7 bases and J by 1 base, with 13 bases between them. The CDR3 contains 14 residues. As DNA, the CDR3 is TGTGCCAGCAATCGGGGGGCGGGCCAAGAGACCCAGTACTTC. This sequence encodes CASNRGAGQETQYF.

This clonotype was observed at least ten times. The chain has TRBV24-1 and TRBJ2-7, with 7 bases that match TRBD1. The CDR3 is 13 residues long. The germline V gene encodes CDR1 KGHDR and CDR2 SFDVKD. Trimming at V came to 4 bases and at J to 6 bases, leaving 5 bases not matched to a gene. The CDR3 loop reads CATSEPGGSEQYF. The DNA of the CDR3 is TGTGCCACCAGTGAGCCAGGGGGAAGCGAGCAGTACTTC.

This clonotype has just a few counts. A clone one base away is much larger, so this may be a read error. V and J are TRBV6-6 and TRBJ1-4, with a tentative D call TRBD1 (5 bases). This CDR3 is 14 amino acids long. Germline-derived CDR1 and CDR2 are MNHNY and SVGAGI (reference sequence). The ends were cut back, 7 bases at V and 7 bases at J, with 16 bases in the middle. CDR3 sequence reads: CASIAGAAGEKLFF. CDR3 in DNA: TGTGCCAGCATCGCCGGGGCAGCGGGTGAAAAACTGTTTTTT.

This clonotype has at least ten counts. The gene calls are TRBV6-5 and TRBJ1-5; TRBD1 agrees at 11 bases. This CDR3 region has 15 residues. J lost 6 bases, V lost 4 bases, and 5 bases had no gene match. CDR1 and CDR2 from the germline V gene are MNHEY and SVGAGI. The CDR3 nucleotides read TGTGCCAGCAGTTTGCCGGGACAGGGGGGTCAGCCCCAGCATTTT. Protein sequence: CASSLPGQGGQPQHF.

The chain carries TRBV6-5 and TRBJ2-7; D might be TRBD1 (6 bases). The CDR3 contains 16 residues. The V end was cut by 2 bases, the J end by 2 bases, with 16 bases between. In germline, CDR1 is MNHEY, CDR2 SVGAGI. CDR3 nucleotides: TGTGCCAGCAGTTACCAATCGAATACAGGGACCTACGAGCAGTACTTC. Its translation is CASSYQSNTGTYEQYF.

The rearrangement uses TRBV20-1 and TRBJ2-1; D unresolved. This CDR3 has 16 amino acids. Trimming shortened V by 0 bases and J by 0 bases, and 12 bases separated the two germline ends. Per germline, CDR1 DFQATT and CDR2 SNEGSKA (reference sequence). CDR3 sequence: CSARDSYGTSYNEQFF. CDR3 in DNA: TGCAGTGCTAGAGATTCATACGGTACCTCCTACAATGAGCAGTTCTTC.

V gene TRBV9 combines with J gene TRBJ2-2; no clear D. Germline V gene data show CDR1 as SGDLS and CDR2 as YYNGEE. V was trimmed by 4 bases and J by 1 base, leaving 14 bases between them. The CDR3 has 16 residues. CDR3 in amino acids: CASSHEASVNTGELFF. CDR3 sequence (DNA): TGTGCCAGCAGCCACGAGGCTAGTGTGAACACCGGGGAGCTGTTTTTT.